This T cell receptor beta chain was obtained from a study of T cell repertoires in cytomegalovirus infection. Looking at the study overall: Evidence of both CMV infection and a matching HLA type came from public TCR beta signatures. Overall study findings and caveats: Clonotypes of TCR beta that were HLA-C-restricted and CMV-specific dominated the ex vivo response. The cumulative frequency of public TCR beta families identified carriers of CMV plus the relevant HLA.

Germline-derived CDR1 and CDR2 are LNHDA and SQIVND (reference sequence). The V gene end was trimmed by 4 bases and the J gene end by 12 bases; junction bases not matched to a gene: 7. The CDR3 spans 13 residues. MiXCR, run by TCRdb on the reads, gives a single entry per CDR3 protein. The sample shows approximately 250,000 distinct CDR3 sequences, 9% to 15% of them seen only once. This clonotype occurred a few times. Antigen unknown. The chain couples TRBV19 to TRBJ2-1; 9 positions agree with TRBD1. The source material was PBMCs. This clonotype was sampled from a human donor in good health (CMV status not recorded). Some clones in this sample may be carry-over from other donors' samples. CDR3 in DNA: TGTGCCAGTAGTAAACAGGGGGCAATGACGCAGTTCTTC. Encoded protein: CASSKQGAMTQFF.